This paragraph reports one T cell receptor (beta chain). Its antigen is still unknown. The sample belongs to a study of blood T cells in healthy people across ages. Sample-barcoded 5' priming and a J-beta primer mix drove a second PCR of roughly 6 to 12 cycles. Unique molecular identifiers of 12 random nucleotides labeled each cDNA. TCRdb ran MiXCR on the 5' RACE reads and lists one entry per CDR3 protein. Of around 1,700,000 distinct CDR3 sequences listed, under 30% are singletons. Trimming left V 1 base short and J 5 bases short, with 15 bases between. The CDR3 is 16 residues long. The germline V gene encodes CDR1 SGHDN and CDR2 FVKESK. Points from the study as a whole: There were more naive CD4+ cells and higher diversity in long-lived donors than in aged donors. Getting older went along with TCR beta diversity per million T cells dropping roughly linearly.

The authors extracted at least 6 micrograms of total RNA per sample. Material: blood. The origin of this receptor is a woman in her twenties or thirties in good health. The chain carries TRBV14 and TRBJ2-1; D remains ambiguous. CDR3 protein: CASSQVRGLRNNEQFF. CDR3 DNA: TGTGCCAGCAGCCAAGTGCGCGGTCTTCGCAACAATGAGCAGTTCTTC. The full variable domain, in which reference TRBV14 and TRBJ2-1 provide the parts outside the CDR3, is EAGVTQFPSHSVIEKGQTVTLRCDPISGHDNLYWYRRVMGKEIKFLLHFVKESKQDESGMPNNRFLAERTGGTYSTLKVQPAELEDSGVYFCASSQVRGLRNNEQFFGPGTRLTVL.